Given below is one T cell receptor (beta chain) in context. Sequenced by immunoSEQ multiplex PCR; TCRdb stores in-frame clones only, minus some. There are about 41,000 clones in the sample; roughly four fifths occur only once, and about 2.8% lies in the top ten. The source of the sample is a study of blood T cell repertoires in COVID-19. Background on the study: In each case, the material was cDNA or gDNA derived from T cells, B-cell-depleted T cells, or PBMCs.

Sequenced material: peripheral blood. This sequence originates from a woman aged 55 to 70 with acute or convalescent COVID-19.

The CDR3 DNA sequence: TGTGCCAGCAGATCGTATAGCACAGATACGCAGTATTTT. Translating it yields CASRSYSTDTQYF. The chain joins TRBV27 to TRBJ2-3; unclear D gene. Per the germline V gene, CDR1 is MNHEY and CDR2 is SMNVEV (reference sequence). Trimming took off 6 bases at V and 0 bases at J, with 7 bases between the two ends. This CDR3 is 13 amino acids long.